These T cell receptor beta chains were read from a single sample in a study of early T cells in non-severe SARS-CoV-2 infection. One entry per CDR3 protein results from TCRdb running MiXCR on the 5' RACE reads. Of approximately 120,000 distinct CDR3 sequences listed, 15% are singletons. Sequencing was performed on whole blood. Receptors were obtained from an adult who was a healthcare worker with PCR-confirmed SARS-CoV-2 infection or an uninfected control (not recorded which). The CDR3 runs from the conserved cysteine through the conserved F or W. Each record gives: V gene, J gene, CDR3 protein.

>TRBV12-3/TRBV12-4|TRBJ1-1
CASSSWGSTEAFF
>TRBV18|TRBJ1-2
CASSPGQGPNYGYTF
>TRBV15|TRBJ2-6
CATSREADSGANVLTF
>TRBV11-2|TRBJ2-3
CASSLGRGGHTDTQYF
>TRBV10-3|TRBJ1-6
CAISEGRQHSTLHF
>TRBV18|TRBJ1-1
CASSPLDRGEAFF
>TRBV3-1|TRBJ1-1
CASIDGRGLNTEAFF
>TRBV12-3/TRBV12-4|TRBJ1-6
CASSLGMSPLHF
>TRBV12-3/TRBV12-4|TRBJ2-1
CASSPVAGGNEQFF
>TRBV7-9|TRBJ1-1
CASSFSSAGTEAFF
>TRBV10-3|TRBJ1-1
CAISESMLRNTEAFF
>TRBV6-5|TRBJ1-1
CASSYRDRAEAFF
>TRBV7-9|TRBJ2-2
CASSGTSDRSWELFF
>TRBV10-1|TRBJ1-1
CATREARGNPSKAFF
>TRBV7-3|TRBJ2-1
CPSSQAGGTYNEQFF
>TRBV5-1|TRBJ1-4
CASSLAVRGGEKLFF
>TRBV4-1|TRBJ2-3
CASSQEGLAGGGGTQYF
>TRBV4-1|TRBJ2-5
CASSEPWQSETQYF
>TRBV6-1|TRBJ1-6
CASSEAGYSPLHF
>TRBV11-2|TRBJ1-1
CASSPGTRSTEAFF
>TRBV6-2/TRBV6-3|TRBJ2-7
CASSYDGTYEQYF
>TRBV3-1|TRBJ1-1
CASSLLRGPTEAFF
>TRBV24-1|TRBJ2-1
CGQKGPRVNEQFF
>TRBV3-1|TRBJ1-1
CASSHYDVNTEAFF
>TRBV29-1|TRBJ1-2
CSVQYNYGYTF
>TRBV3-2|TRBJ1-3
CASSPTVSGNTIYF